A selection of T cell receptor beta chains follows, all from one sample in a study of T cells in Graves' hyperthyroidism and ophthalmopathy. TCRdb re-analysed the multiplex PCR reads in MiXCR, keeping a single row per CDR3 protein. The data contain approximately 210,000 distinct CDR3 sequences, roughly 15% of them singletons. The sequenced sample consisted of blood. The receptor set was obtained from a man over 45 with Graves' hyperthyroidism. Each CDR3 is given with its conserved first and last residue. Each record gives: clone size, D gene, V gene, J gene, CDR3 DNA, CDR3 protein. A D gene is named only where the DNA matches it firmly. The size field is filled for only some rows; it gives once, few, many or a size class.

size: many
D: .
V: TRBV19
J: TRBJ1-2
DNA: TGTGCCAGTAGCGAGAACGGGGGGCACTATGGCTACACCTTC
CDR3: CASSENGGHYGYTF

size: many
D: TRBD1
V: TRBV11-2
J: TRBJ2-7
DNA: TGTGCCAGCAGCTCACAGGGGGCGGCCTACGAGCAGTACTTC
CDR3: CASSSQGAAYEQYF

size: many
D: TRBD1
V: TRBV11-2
J: TRBJ1-1
DNA: TGTGCCAGCAGCCGGAACAGGGGTGGCACTGAAGCTTTCTTT
CDR3: CASSRNRGGTEAFF

size: many
D: .
V: TRBV6-1
J: TRBJ1-2
DNA: TGTGCCAGCAGTGAAGCTCTGAGGTTTAACTATGGCTACACCTTC
CDR3: CASSEALRFNYGYTF

size: few
D: TRBD1
V: TRBV27
J: TRBJ2-7
DNA: TGTGCCAGCAGTCTTCCGGGACAGGGCAACGACGAGCAGTACTTC
CDR3: CASSLPGQGNDEQYF

size: few
D: .
V: TRBV20-1
J: TRBJ1-5
DNA: TGCAGTGCTAGAGGAGCCTCAGGGGATCAGCCCCAGCATTTT
CDR3: CSARGASGDQPQHF

size: many
D: TRBD1
V: TRBV7-2
J: TRBJ2-7
DNA: TGTGCCAGCAGCCTCCCTCGGGACAGGGGCTACGAGCAGTACTTC
CDR3: CASSLPRDRGYEQYF

size: many
D: TRBD1
V: TRBV5-1
J: TRBJ1-1
DNA: TGCGCCAGCACCGACAGGGGGCGAGGCACTGAAGCTTTCTTT
CDR3: CASTDRGRGTEAFF

size: many
D: TRBD2
V: TRBV5-1
J: TRBJ2-7
DNA: TGCGCCAGCAGCCCCGGGACTACCAACTACGAGCAGTACTTC
CDR3: CASSPGTTNYEQYF

size: .
D: .
V: TRBV28
J: TRBJ1-5
DNA: TGTGCCAGCAGTTTAAAGGGGGGGGGCCGCTATAGCAATCAGCCCCAGCATTTT
CDR3: CASSLKGGGRYSNQPQHF

size: many
D: .
V: TRBV20-1
J: TRBJ1-6
DNA: TGCAGTGCTAGCGCCCAGACAGCTTATAATTCACCCCTCCACTTT
CDR3: CSASAQTAYNSPLHF

size: many
D: .
V: TRBV11-2
J: TRBJ2-3
DNA: TGTGCCAGCAGCCCACGACGCCTAGCAGCTAGCACAGATACGCAGTATTTT
CDR3: CASSPRRLAASTDTQYF

size: many
D: TRBD2
V: TRBV7-2
J: TRBJ2-1
DNA: TGTGCCAGCCGAGGACTAGCGGGAGTAAATGAGCAGTTCTTC
CDR3: CASRGLAGVNEQFF

size: many
D: .
V: TRBV11-2
J: TRBJ2-7
DNA: TGTGCCAGCAGCTTAGGACCTGAGCAGTACTTC
CDR3: CASSLGPEQYF

size: many
D: .
V: TRBV3-1
J: TRBJ1-1
DNA: TGTGCCAGCAGCCAGGGGACAAACACTGAAGCTTTCTTT
CDR3: CASSQGTNTEAFF

size: few
D: TRBD1
V: TRBV6-1
J: TRBJ2-7
DNA: TGTGCCAGCAGTGAAATGGGACAGGCGACTACCTACGAGCAGTACTTC
CDR3: CASSEMGQATTYEQYF

size: .
D: TRBD2
V: TRBV20-1
J: TRBJ2-3
DNA: TGCAGTGCTGGGGGCTCCGGGACTAGCGGGAGCACAGATACGCAGTATTTT
CDR3: CSAGGSGTSGSTDTQYF

size: many
D: .
V: TRBV30
J: TRBJ2-5
DNA: TGTGCCTGGAGTGAGGGGGGGACCCAGTACTTC
CDR3: CAWSEGGTQYF

size: few
D: .
V: TRBV20-1
J: TRBJ2-6
DNA: TGCAGTGCTAGAGATGGCGGCAGGGGTAGCTCTGGGGCCAACGTCCTGACTTTC
CDR3: CSARDGGRGSSGANVLTF

size: few
D: TRBD1
V: TRBV20-1
J: TRBJ1-4
DNA: TGCAGTGCATACAGGGGGCCGGCTAATGAAAAACTGTTTTTT
CDR3: CSAYRGPANEKLFF

size: many
D: .
V: TRBV13
J: TRBJ1-3
DNA: TGTGCCAGCAGCTTAGGCGGGACATTTGGAAACACCATATATTTT
CDR3: CASSLGGTFGNTIYF

size: many
D: .
V: TRBV10-3
J: TRBJ2-1
DNA: TGTGCCACCCACGGGATGGCCCTCGAGGGTGAGCAGTTCTTC
CDR3: CATHGMALEGEQFF

size: many
D: .
V: TRBV28
J: TRBJ1-1
DNA: TGTGCCAGCGTGGCCACTCGGACTGAAGCTTTCTTT
CDR3: CASVATRTEAFF

size: many
D: TRBD1
V: TRBV27
J: TRBJ1-2
DNA: TGTGCCAGCAGTCCCCGCGGACAGGCTAACTATGGCTACACCTTC
CDR3: CASSPRGQANYGYTF

size: .
D: TRBD1
V: TRBV30
J: TRBJ1-3
DNA: TGTGCCTGGAGGACTACAGGGGATTTGCAGGGCACCATATATTTT
CDR3: CAWRTTGDLQGTIYF

size: many
D: TRBD2
V: TRBV20-1
J: TRBJ2-1
DNA: TGCAGTGCTGAGATGGGACTAGCGGCCGGATACAATGAGCAGTTCTTC
CDR3: CSAEMGLAAGYNEQFF

size: .
D: TRBD1
V: TRBV5-1
J: TRBJ2-1
DNA: TGCGCCAGCAGGACAGGGAAATACAATGAGCAGTTCTTC
CDR3: CASRTGKYNEQFF

size: .
D: .
V: TRBV28
J: TRBJ2-3
DNA: TGTGCCAGCAGTGACAGGATCCGCACAGATACGCAGTATTTT
CDR3: CASSDRIRTDTQYF

size: many
D: .
V: TRBV27
J: TRBJ2-5
DNA: TGTGCCAGCAGGCCGACCCACCACCAGTACTTC
CDR3: CASRPTHHQYF

size: many
D: .
V: TRBV7-9
J: TRBJ2-2
DNA: TGTGCCAGCAGCTTATGGGAAATGGGGGCCACCGGGGAGCTGTTTTTT
CDR3: CASSLWEMGATGELFF

size: many
D: .
V: TRBV6-1
J: TRBJ2-7
DNA: TGTGCCAGCAGGACCATGGACGGGGGTTCCTACGAGCAGTACTTC
CDR3: CASRTMDGGSYEQYF

size: many
D: .
V: TRBV11-3
J: TRBJ2-1
DNA: TGTGCCAGCAGCCTTAACGCCCTAGGCTACAATGAGCAGTTCTTC
CDR3: CASSLNALGYNEQFF

size: .
D: TRBD1
V: TRBV4-1
J: TRBJ1-1
DNA: TGCGCCAGCAGCCAACCGACCGCTTGGGGGACAGGTCCGAAGAACACTGAAGCTTTCTTT
CDR3: CASSQPTAWGTGPKNTEAFF

size: many
D: .
V: TRBV24-1
J: TRBJ2-6
DNA: TGTGCCACCAGTCAAAAAGGGGGCTCTGGGGCCAACGTCCTGACTTTC
CDR3: CATSQKGGSGANVLTF

size: .
D: TRBD1
V: TRBV6-2/TRBV6-3
J: TRBJ2-7
DNA: TGTGCCAGCAGTTACCAGGACAGGGGAGGCCACGAGCAGTACTTC
CDR3: CASSYQDRGGHEQYF

size: .
D: .
V: TRBV28
J: TRBJ2-3
DNA: TGTGCCAGCAGGCCGGACAGGGAGGGCCAGATCATGGGAGATACGCAGTATTTT
CDR3: CASRPDREGQIMGDTQYF